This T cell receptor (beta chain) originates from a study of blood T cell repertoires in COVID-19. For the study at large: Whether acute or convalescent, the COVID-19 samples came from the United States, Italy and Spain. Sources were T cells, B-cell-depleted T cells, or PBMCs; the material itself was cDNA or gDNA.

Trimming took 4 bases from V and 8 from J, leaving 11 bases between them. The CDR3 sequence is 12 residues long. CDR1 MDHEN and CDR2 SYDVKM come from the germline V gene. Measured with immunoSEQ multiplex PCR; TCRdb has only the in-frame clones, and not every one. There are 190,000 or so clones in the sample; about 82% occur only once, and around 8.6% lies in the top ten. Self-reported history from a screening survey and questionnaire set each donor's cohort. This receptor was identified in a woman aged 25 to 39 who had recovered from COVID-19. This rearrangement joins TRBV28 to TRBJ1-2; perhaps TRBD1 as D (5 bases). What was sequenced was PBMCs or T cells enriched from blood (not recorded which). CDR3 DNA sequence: TGTGCCAGCAGTTCGGGGGGAGGCGGCTACACCTTC. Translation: CASSSGGGGYTF.